The 10 T cell receptor beta chains below were found in one sample sequenced in a study of persistence of HIV-infected CD4 T cells. For these TCRs, the target antigens are not known. The immunoSEQ assay was version 4, run in survey mode. TCRdb keeps only in-frame clones here, not all; method: immunoSEQ multiplex PCR. The table includes 40,000 to 45,000 clones, approximately 89% detected once. Anti-CD3/anti-CD28 beads served as a nonspecific positive control stimulus. Sorting selected CD4+ T cells upregulating both CD40 ligand and CD69. The sample here was CD4+ T cells sorted from PBMCs after roughly 19-hour stimulation, taken from a patient who received antiretroviral therapy. Receptors were obtained from an adult man with HIV who was CMV-seropositive.

The J gene is TRBJ1-4, the V gene TRBV18; D not resolved. The CDR3 length is 15 residues. Trimming pared 3 bases from V and 2 bases from J, leaving 10 bases between. Germline V CDR1 and CDR2: KGHSH, LQKENI. The CDR3 region has the DNA TGTGCCAGCTCACCCCCCTCGGGGACTAATGAAAAACTGTTTTTT. It is translated as CASSPPSGTNEKLFF.

The chain joins TRBV5-1 to TRBJ1-1, with TRBD1 as a possible D gene (6 bases). Deletions cut 4 bases from V and 6 bases from J, with 13 bases between. CDR1 is SGHRS and CDR2 is YFSETQ in the germline V gene. The CDR3 runs to 13 residues. The CDR3 nucleotides read TGCGCCAGCAGCGGGGGGCTCTTGGCTGAAGCTTTCTTT. It specifies CASSGGLLAEAFF.

J is TRBJ1-2 and V is TRBV3-1 (or the pseudogene TRBV3-2); no firm D call. CDR3 length: 15 amino acids. The germline gives CDR1 LGHDT, CDR2 YNNKEL (reference sequence). V was pared by 0 bases and J by 8 bases, with 16 bases between. In nucleotides, the CDR3 is TGTGCCAGCAGCCAAGATTTGACAACGGCCGGGGGCTACACCTTC. Translated: CASSQDLTTAGGYTF.

The chain carries TRBV10-3 and TRBJ1-1; D gene ambiguous. Germline CDR1 ENHRY, CDR2 SYGVKD. Trimming stripped 10 bases from V and 4 bases from J, with 13 bases between. This CDR3 spans 12 amino acids. CDR3: CATCPTGTEAFF. CDR3 sequence (DNA): TGTGCCACCTGCCCCACTGGCACTGAAGCTTTCTTT.

The chain employs TRBV18 and TRBJ2-1, with D maybe TRBD1 (5 bases). Trimming removed 5 bases at V and 2 bases at J, with 10 bases between. This CDR3 comprises 14 residues. Germline V CDR1 and CDR2: KGHSH, LQKENI. This CDR3 reads CASSKLTAYNEQFF. The CDR3 DNA is TGTGCCAGCTCAAAATTGACAGCCTACAATGAGCAGTTCTTC.

Written as DNA, the CDR3 is TGCGCCAGCACCTCGACACCCCCTAATGAAAAACTGTTTTTT. This translates into CASTSTPPNEKLFF. The chain is built from TRBV5-1 and TRBJ1-4; D unresolved. Germline-derived CDR1 and CDR2 are SGHRS and YFSETQ. This CDR3 region has 14 residues. Trimming shortened V by 6 bases and J by 3 bases, and 12 bases separated the two germline ends.

The chain couples TRBV9 to TRBJ1-6; 11 positions agree with TRBD1. Germline loops: CDR1 SGDLS, CDR2 YYNGEE. V lost 0 bases to trimming and J lost 7 bases; unmatched junction nucleotides: 6. CDR3 length: 17 residues. CDR3 sequence reads: CASSVATGQGANSPLHF. The CDR3 DNA sequence: TGTGCCAGCAGCGTAGCTACAGGACAGGGGGCGAATTCACCCCTCCACTTT.

The chain combines TRBV28 with TRBJ2-1; 15 bases line up with TRBD2. J lost 1 base, V lost 5 bases, and 9 bases had no gene match. This CDR3 spans 19 amino acids. CDR1 is MDHEN and CDR2 is SYDVKM in the germline V gene. The CDR3 protein is CASSGRRTSGGGSYNEQFF. The CDR3 coding sequence is TGTGCCAGCAGTGGAAGAAGGACTAGCGGGGGGGGTTCCTACAATGAGCAGTTCTTC.

The CDR3 sequence: CASSHSPSGGPGELFF. In DNA form, the CDR3 reads TGCGCCAGCAGCCATTCTCCTAGCGGGGGGCCCGGGGAGCTGTTTTTT. The chain employs TRBV5-1 and TRBJ2-2; 11 bases are a match to TRBD2. From germline, CDR1 is SGHRS and CDR2 YFSETQ. V lost 4 bases, J lost 6 bases, and 8 bases stayed unmatched. The CDR3 extends over 16 amino acids.

The V gene is TRBV10-1, the J gene TRBJ2-3; no firm D call. V was cut by 0 bases and J by 1 base, with 17 bases left in between. CDR1 is WNHNN, CDR2 SYGVQD, per germline (reference sequence). This CDR3 is built from 18 residues. The CDR3 bases are TGCGCCAGCAGTGAGTCTCAGCGTTGTTCCCCGTGCACAGATACGCAGTATTTT. Protein: CASSESQRCSPCTDTQYF.